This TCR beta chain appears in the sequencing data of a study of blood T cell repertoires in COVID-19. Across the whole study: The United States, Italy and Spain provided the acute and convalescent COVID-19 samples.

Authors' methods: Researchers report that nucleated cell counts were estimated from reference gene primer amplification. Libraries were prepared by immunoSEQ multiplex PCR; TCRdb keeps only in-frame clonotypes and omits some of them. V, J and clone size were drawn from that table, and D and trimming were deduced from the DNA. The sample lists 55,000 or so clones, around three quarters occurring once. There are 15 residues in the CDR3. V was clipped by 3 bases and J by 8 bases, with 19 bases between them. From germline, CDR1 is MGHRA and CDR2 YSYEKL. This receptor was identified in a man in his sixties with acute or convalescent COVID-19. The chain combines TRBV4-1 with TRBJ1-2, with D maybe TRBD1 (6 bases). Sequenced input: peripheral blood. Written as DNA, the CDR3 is TGCGCCAGCAGCCAGATACAGGGAGAACTTGTGGGCTACACCTTC. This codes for CASSQIQGELVGYTF.